The entry that follows covers one T cell receptor (beta chain) sequence. Its specificity is unknown. These data belong to a study of cytomegalovirus exposure and HLA in healthy donors. Study findings and constraints: Subsequent analysis found a tendency for first-cohort TCR clusters to co-occur within the approximately 130 validation repertoires. Most TCR sequences proved rare, with some public TCRs found in many donors. TCR beta chains numbering roughly 150 were designated cytomegalovirus-associated.

Sequencing used immunoSEQ multiplex PCR; TCRdb keeps in-frame clones, though not all of them. The table records about 180,000 clones, around nine tenths of them present only once. The donors were part of the validation cohort, which consisted of approximately 110 subjects and was separate from the first cohort of 666 subjects. The V gene lost 0 bases and the J gene lost 2 bases, with 12 bases spanning the gap. Germline V lookup: CDR1 SGHRS, CDR2 YFSETQ. There are 16 residues in the CDR3. The sequence was collected from a young woman in good health and CMV-seronegative. V is TRBV5-1 and J is TRBJ2-1, with D maybe TRBD2 (7 bases). Input material: PBMCs. In DNA form, the CDR3 reads TGCGCCAGCAGCTTGGAGGGGGGGGGCCCCTACAATGAGCAGTTCTTC. As protein: CASSLEGGGPYNEQFF.